These T cell receptor beta chains were read from a single sample in a study of T cell responses to AZD1222 COVID-19 vaccine. Sequencing used immunoSEQ multiplex PCR; TCRdb keeps in-frame clones, though not all of them. The data contain 80,000 or so clones, 90% of them seen just once; the ten biggest clones take up 3.3%. The material was peripheral blood, obtained 28 days after the second AZD1222 dose. These receptors came from an adult who received the AZD1222 COVID-19 vaccine. CDR3s include the opening cysteine and the closing phenylalanine or tryptophan. The D gene is left open where the match is weak. Size values are once, few and many counts, or a class for expanded clones, and some rows have none.

j_gene	abundance	d_gene	v_gene	CDR3nt	CDR3aa
TRBJ1-3	NA	NA	TRBV7-2	TGTGCCAGCAGCTTAGAGCGGGGTAGGCGAAACACCATATATTTT	CASSLERGRRNTIYF
TRBJ1-5	NA	NA	TRBV6-5	TGTGCCAGCGGGGATCCGAAAAGCAATCAGCCCCAGCATTTT	CASGDPKSNQPQHF
TRBJ1-2	few	NA	TRBV6-5	TGTGCCACCACCTACGGGTCTTATGGCTACACCTTC	CATTYGSYGYTF
TRBJ2-7	NA	NA	TRBV2	TGTGCCACACAGTCATCCTTCTCCTACGAGCAGTACTTC	CATQSSFSYEQYF
TRBJ2-1	NA	TRBD1	TRBV27	TGTGCCAGCAGTTTTGGACCTGGACAGGTGGGGTACAATGAGCAGTTCTTC	CASSFGPGQVGYNEQFF
TRBJ1-1	NA	NA	TRBV18	TGTGCCAGCTCACCAGGGGGCAGGGGTAGGGGAGAAGCTTTCTTC	CASSPGGRGRGEAFF
TRBJ1-6	NA	NA	TRBV11-2	TGTGCCAGCAGCGCGGGGCCAGGGGACTCACCCCTCCACTTT	CASSAGPGDSPLHF
TRBJ2-5	NA	NA	TRBV3-1/TRBV3-2	TGTGCCAGCAGCCAAGGGGAGTTTGGGGAGACCCAGTACTTC	CASSQGEFGETQYF
TRBJ1-4	NA	TRBD1	TRBV2	TGTGCCAGCAGTGTTCAGGGGGTGGTGGATGAAAAACTGTTTTTT	CASSVQGVVDEKLFF
TRBJ2-2	NA	NA	TRBV24-1	TGTGCCACCAGTCGCCGGGACAACACCGGGGAGCTGTTTTTT	CATSRRDNTGELFF